What follows describes a single T cell receptor (beta chain). Using immunoSEQ multiplex PCR, the repertoire was profiled, and TCRdb retains in-frame clones only, with some absent. The table lists 70,000 to 95,000 clones, 75% to 90% of them singletons. The entry originates in a study of T cell changes during pregnancy in multiple sclerosis. Germline-derived CDR1 and CDR2 are MNHEY and SVGAGI. The CDR3 spans 15 residues. After removal of 5 bases from V and 2 bases from J, the junction contained 3 bases not matched to a gene. This clonotype was sampled from a female donor with multiple sclerosis, enrolled in a pregnancy study. Sample: peripheral blood, taken before pregnancy. The chain carries TRBV6-5 and TRBJ2-1; 10 bases are shared with TRBD2. The CDR3 DNA sequence: TGTGCCAGCAGTAACAGCGGGGGGGCCTACAATGAGCAGTTCTTC. Its protein product is CASSNSGGAYNEQFF.